The 17 T cell receptor beta chains below come from one sample, sequenced in a study of blood T cell repertoires in COVID-19 (dated by TCRdb to about 2020). Libraries were made using the immunoSEQ multiplex PCR assay. As stored in TCRdb, this immuneACCESS dataset retains in-frame rearrangements with V and J assigned. A fraction of the clones does not appear; measured against another copy, unresolved V genes explain less than half of the discrepancy, and the remainder lacks a known reason. In this sample the table shows hundreds of thousands of clones, around 88% of which occur a single time. In total, the top ten clones hold about 4% of the sample. The sequenced sample consisted of PBMCs or T cells enriched from blood (not recorded which). These receptors were taken from a young woman who had been exposed to COVID-19.

The J gene is TRBJ2-5, the V gene TRBV19; TRBD1 aligns across 8 bases. Trimming at V came to 5 bases and at J to 5 bases, leaving 7 bases not matched to a gene. The CDR3 has 14 residues. Germline V CDR1 and CDR2: LNHDA, SQIVND (reference sequence). CDR3 in DNA: TGTGCCAGTAGTCCTCAGGGGGCTAGTGAGACCCAGTACTTC. This codes for CASSPQGASETQYF.

The chain employs TRBV10-1 and TRBJ2-3; TRBD2 aligns across 12 bases. The CDR3 spans 15 residues. After removal of 8 bases from V and 2 bases from J, the junction contained 5 bases not matched to a gene. From germline, CDR1 is WNHNN and CDR2 SYGVQD (reference sequence). The DNA of the CDR3 is TGCGCCAGCTCAAGGACTAGCGGGAACACAGATACGCAGTATTTT. Its protein product is CASSRTSGNTDTQYF.

The rearrangement joins TRBV4-1 to TRBJ1-1; D possibly corresponds to TRBD1 (6 bases). Looked up from germline, CDR1 is MGHRA and CDR2 is YSYEKL. Trimming cost V 3 bases and J 8 bases, with 16 bases left between them. This CDR3 comprises 14 residues. CDR3 sequence (DNA): TGCGCCAGCAGCCAGCTGCAGGGGCCCGGGGAAGCTTTCTTT. Translating gives CASSQLQGPGEAFF.

The rearrangement joins TRBV29-1 to TRBJ1-1; 7 nucleotides match TRBD1. Germline CDR1 is SQVTM and CDR2 is ANQGSEA. The CDR3 spans 14 residues. V dropped 4 bases and J dropped 1; count of bases not matched to a gene: 6. CDR3 bases: TGCAGCGTTGCCGGGACAGACAAGAACACTGAAGCTTTCTTT. This encodes CSVAGTDKNTEAFF.

The chain carries TRBV30 and TRBJ2-3, with 12 bases aligning to TRBD2. CDR3 length: 19 residues. V was pared by 1 base and J by 0 bases, with 11 bases of the junction left unmatched. Germline loops: CDR1 GTSNPN, CDR2 SVGIG (reference sequence). The CDR3 protein is CAWSARLAGARSSTDTQYF. CDR3 coding DNA: TGTGCCTGGAGTGCCCGACTAGCGGGGGCCCGTTCTAGCACAGATACGCAGTATTTT.

This clone was seen only a few times. The CDR3 bases are TGCGCCAGCAGTGCTGGGAGCTCCTACGAGCAGTACTTC. Translating gives CASSAGSSYEQYF. V gene TRBV10-1 combines with J gene TRBJ2-7; tentative D call: TRBD2 (5 bases). V was shortened by 4 bases and J by 0 bases, with 7 bases between the two germline ends. The CDR3 totals 13 residues. Germline CDR1 WNHNN, CDR2 SYGVQD (reference sequence).

This chain links TRBV2 with TRBJ1-4, with a tentative D call TRBD1 (5 bases). The length of the CDR3 is 16 residues. V was cut by 10 bases and J by 4 bases, with 22 bases left in between. CDR1 and CDR2 from the germline V gene are SNHLY and FYNNEI. The CDR3 bases are TGTGCCACCAAGGTAGAATCAGGGTTCCATAATGAAAAACTGTTTTTT. Translated, it gives CATKVESGFHNEKLFF.

The chain uses TRBV29-1 and TRBJ2-7; a weak D match, TRBD1 (6 bases). The length of the CDR3 is 13 residues. Trimming cost V 7 bases and J 3 bases, with 16 bases left between them. Per germline, CDR1 SQVTM and CDR2 ANQGSEA. CDR3 loop: CSAAWGRDYEQYF. CDR3 in DNA: TGCAGCGCCGCCTGGGGGCGCGACTACGAGCAGTACTTC.

This rearrangement joins TRBV5-1 to TRBJ1-2, with 9 bases lining up with TRBD1. V dropped 3 bases and J dropped 6; count of bases not matched to a gene: 3. This CDR3 has 13 amino acids. Germline V lookup: CDR1 SGHRS, CDR2 YFSETQ. This CDR3 reads CASSSGTGNGYTF. In DNA, the CDR3 is TGCGCCAGCAGCTCAGGGACAGGGAATGGCTACACCTTC.

This clone was observed a few times. The CDR3 DNA sequence: TGCGCCAGCAGATCAGGGGGCTCCTATAATTCACCCCTCCACTTT. It encodes CASRSGGSYNSPLHF. This chain connects TRBV5-1 to TRBJ1-6; 7 bases map to TRBD1. The CDR3 length is 15 residues. The junction had 2 bases not matched to a gene; V was cut back by 5 bases and J by 0 bases. CDR1 is SGHRS and CDR2 is YFSETQ in the germline V gene.

The chain uses TRBV3-1 (or the pseudogene TRBV3-2) and TRBJ2-2; D is uncertain. The germline V gene encodes CDR1 LGHDT and CDR2 YNNKEL (reference sequence). The V gene lost 7 bases and the J gene lost 0 bases, with 6 bases spanning the gap. This CDR3 has 13 amino acids. CDR3 region: CASIDTNTGELFF. In DNA form, the CDR3 reads TGTGCCAGCATCGACACGAACACCGGGGAGCTGTTTTTT.

J is TRBJ1-3 and V is TRBV5-5; TRBD1 might be the D (6 bases). Germline CDR1 reads SGHKS; CDR2 reads YYEKEE (reference sequence). V lost 4 bases and J 4 bases, leaving 12 bases between the germline ends. This CDR3 has 14 amino acids. As DNA, the CDR3 is TGTGCCAGCAGCGAGACAGGTTTCGGAAACACCATATATTTT. This sequence encodes CASSETGFGNTIYF.

This clone was picked up one time. The rearrangement joins TRBV5-1 to TRBJ2-7; 7 positions match TRBD1. Trimming cost V 1 base and J 1 base; bases outside gene matches: 8. CDR3 length: 16 residues. Germline V CDR1 and CDR2: SGHRS, YFSETQ. The CDR3 DNA is TGCGCCAGCAGCTTGCCGGACGGGACAGCTTCCTACGAGCAGTACTTC. Translated: CASSLPDGTASYEQYF.

This chain links TRBV29-1 with TRBJ1-4; 9 bases match TRBD1. The trim removed 6 bases at V and 8 bases at J, leaving 10 bases unmatched. This CDR3 comprises 14 residues. CDR1 and CDR2 from the germline V gene are SQVTM and ANQGSEA. CDR3 DNA sequence: TGCAGCGTAGGGGGGGACAGGGTCGAAGAAAAACTGTTTTTT. It yields the protein CSVGGDRVEEKLFF.

This clone showed up just once. The chain combines TRBV5-1 with TRBJ2-7, with D possibly TRBD1 on 5 matching bases. The germline V gene encodes CDR1 SGHRS and CDR2 YFSETQ. This CDR3 spans 13 amino acids. Trimming took 5 bases from V and 4 from J, leaving 13 bases between them. The DNA for the CDR3 is TGCGCCAGCAGGGTGGGGCCACAATACGAGCAGTACTTC. Its protein product is CASRVGPQYEQYF.

The chain couples TRBV30 to TRBJ2-3; the D is unclear. With 3 bases removed from V and 2 bases from J, the gap between germline ends came to 15 bases. Germline V lookup: CDR1 GTSNPN, CDR2 SVGIG (reference sequence). This CDR3 has 15 residues. CDR3 nucleotide sequence: TGTGCCTGGAGGCTACCCCGGGTGGCCACAGATACGCAGTATTTT. This codes for CAWRLPRVATDTQYF.

This chain connects TRBV13 to TRBJ1-4, with D possibly TRBD1 on 5 matching bases. The CDR3 has 15 amino acids. The ends were cut back, 4 bases at V and 3 bases at J, with 12 bases in the middle. The germline gives CDR1 PRHDT, CDR2 FYEKMQ (reference sequence). DNA for the CDR3: TGTGCCAGCAGCTACAGTGCGGGGCCTAATGAAAAACTGTTTTTT. It codes for CASSYSAGPNEKLFF. The full variable domain, rest sourced from reference TRBV13 and TRBJ1-4, is AAGVIQSPRHLIKEKRETATLKCYPIPRHDTVYWYQQGPGQDPQFLISFYEKMQSDKGSIPDRFSAQQFSDYHSELNMSSLELGDSALYFCASSYSAGPNEKLFFGSGTQLSVL.